This T cell receptor beta chain was found in a study of blood T cell repertoires in COVID-19. Across the whole study: Samples taken during acute and convalescent COVID-19 were collected in the United States, Italy and Spain. T cells, B-cell-depleted T cells, or PBMCs supplied cDNA or gDNA.

Germline V gene data show CDR1 as SGHVS and CDR2 as FQNEAQ. Germline trimming cut 2 bases from V and 1 base from J; bases unmatched to any gene: 6. CDR3 length equals 17 residues. Libraries were prepared by immunoSEQ multiplex PCR; TCRdb keeps only in-frame clonotypes and omits some of them. The table lists fewer than 300,000 clones, 65% to 90% of them singletons. Sequences were obtained from peripheral blood. The chain uses TRBV7-8 and TRBJ2-1, with 9 bases that match TRBD1. This TCR derives from a woman aged 60-70 years with active or convalescent COVID-19. The DNA for the CDR3 is TGTGCCAGCAGCTTATGGGACAGGGTTTTTTCCTACAATGAGCAGTTCTTC. Its protein product is CASSLWDRVFSYNEQFF.